The 28 T cell receptor beta chains in this list originate from one sample, sequenced in a study of siplizumab effects on memory and regulatory T cells. The method was immunoSEQ multiplex PCR; TCRdb's version includes in-frame clones alone and lacks a portion of them. Seen here are 100,000 or so clones, approximately 91% observed once, and the top ten hold 0.15%. The specimen sequenced was CD4+ T cells sorted from blood. These receptors were obtained from a human donor in good health.

The chain recombines TRBV6-5 with TRBJ2-4; D uncertain. The V gene's germline CDR1 is MNHEY and CDR2 SVGAGI. This CDR3 is built from 13 residues. V dropped 8 bases and J dropped 7 bases, with 15 bases sitting between them. The CDR3 bases are TGTGCCAGCTTCGGGCAGCCCGGGAACATTCAGTACTTC. Translation gives CASFGQPGNIQYF.

V and J are TRBV29-1 and TRBJ1-2; 7 bases are a match to TRBD1. This CDR3 is built from 13 residues. Germline CDR1 reads SQVTM; CDR2 reads ANQGSEA. The trim removed 6 bases at V and 8 bases at J, leaving 12 bases unmatched. CDR3 DNA sequence: TGCAGCGTCAAACCCGACAGGGTGCTAGGCTACACCTTC. Residues: CSVKPDRVLGYTF.

The V call is TRBV10-3, the J call TRBJ1-6; 7 bases line up with TRBD1. Germline CDR1 is ENHRY and CDR2 is SYGVKD. Trimming removed 7 bases from V and 4 bases from J; junction bases left unmatched: 7. This CDR3 contains 15 residues. CDR3 bases: TGTGCCATCAAGGGGGGACAGTCATATAATTCACCCCTCCACTTT. Translated: CAIKGGQSYNSPLHF.

The V and J genes are TRBV6-6 and TRBJ2-2; tentatively, D is TRBD1 (6 bases). Trimming cost V 6 bases and J 6 bases, with 14 bases left between them. The CDR3 extends over 14 amino acids. CDR1 is MNHNY, CDR2 SVGAGI, per germline (reference sequence). Here the CDR3 reads CASSQRQDSGELFF. As DNA, the CDR3 is TGTGCCAGCAGCCAACGACAGGACTCCGGGGAGCTGTTTTTT.

Concerning this clone itself: The sample has other DNA sequences that encode this CDR3 too. This chain links TRBV9 with TRBJ2-3; D gene ambiguous. V lost 0 bases and J 0 bases, leaving 5 bases between the germline ends. This CDR3 comprises 14 residues. Germline V CDR1 and CDR2: SGDLS, YYNGEE. CDR3: CASSVVPSTDTQYF. Here the CDR3 DNA reads TGTGCCAGCAGCGTAGTCCCCAGCACAGATACGCAGTATTTT.

V is TRBV9 and J is TRBJ1-4; the D gene is possibly TRBD1 (6 bases). CDR3 length: 16 residues. Germline CDR1 and CDR2: SGDLS and YYNGEE. The V and J ends lost 4 bases and 0 bases respectively, with 13 bases between them. Here the CDR3 DNA reads TGTGCCAGCAGCCCACGGACAGATTCAACTAATGAAAAACTGTTTTTT. This gives the protein CASSPRTDSTNEKLFF.

V gene TRBV7-2 combines with J gene TRBJ1-1; D gene unclear. This CDR3 contains 15 residues. Trimming shortened V by 5 bases and J by 1 base, and 14 bases separated the two germline ends. The V gene's germline CDR1 is SGHTA and CDR2 FQGNSA. The CDR3 DNA follows: TGTGCCAGCAGCCTATTTCCTCAATCGAACACTGAAGCTTTCTTT. Translated, it gives CASSLFPQSNTEAFF.

The genes are TRBV9 and TRBJ1-5; no definite D call. Trimming removed 0 bases from V and 7 bases from J, with 8 bases in between. The germline gives CDR1 SGDLS, CDR2 YYNGEE. The CDR3 sequence is 13 residues long. CDR3 amino acids: CASSVELGQPQHF. The CDR3 nucleotides are TGTGCCAGCAGCGTAGAGTTAGGGCAGCCCCAGCATTTT.

The chain recombines TRBV4-2 with TRBJ2-5, with 12 nucleotides matching TRBD2. Germline V CDR1 and CDR2: LGHNA, YNFKEQ. The CDR3 length is 19 residues. Losses at the gene ends were 0 bases for V and 3 bases for J; bases not matched to a gene: 11. CDR3 sequence reads: CASSQDLVTSGGEKETQYF. In nucleotides, the CDR3 is TGTGCCAGCAGCCAAGATTTAGTGACTAGCGGGGGAGAAAAAGAGACCCAGTACTTC.

This chain uses TRBV9 with TRBJ1-3; a possible D gene is TRBD1 (6 bases). CDR3 length: 15 amino acids. Germline V CDR1 and CDR2: SGDLS, YYNGEE. Trimming removed 4 bases at V and 2 bases at J, with 13 bases between. The CDR3: CASSPTGLPGNTIYF. CDR3 nucleotides: TGTGCCAGCAGCCCAACAGGGTTACCTGGAAACACCATATATTTT.

V usage is TRBV6-6 and J usage is TRBJ2-1; TRBD2 might be the D (7 bases). The CDR3 contains 15 residues. Between the trimmed V and J ends, which lost 6 bases and 1 base, there was a span of 13 bases. Per germline, CDR1 MNHNY and CDR2 SVGAGI (reference sequence). CDR3 amino acids: CASSIGGASYNEQFF. The CDR3 nucleotides are TGTGCCAGCAGCATAGGGGGGGCTTCCTACAATGAGCAGTTCTTC.

The chain carries TRBV2 and TRBJ2-1; 10 nucleotides align to TRBD2. Losses at the gene ends were 4 bases for V and 4 bases for J; bases not matched to a gene: 4. Germline CDR1 and CDR2: SNHLY and FYNNEI. This CDR3 comprises 15 residues. The CDR3 reads CASSGAGGGYNEQFF. CDR3 coding DNA: TGTGCCAGCAGTGGAGCGGGGGGGGGTTACAATGAGCAGTTCTTC.

CDR3 residues: CASSHSIAGGSYEQYF. Here the CDR3 DNA reads TGCGCCAGCAGCCACTCCATAGCGGGGGGCTCCTACGAGCAGTACTTC. The J gene is TRBJ2-7, the V gene TRBV5-1, with 10 bases matching TRBD2. Per germline, CDR1 SGHRS and CDR2 YFSETQ. The CDR3 sequence is 16 residues long. The J segment lost 0 bases and the V segment lost 4 bases, leaving 7 bases of the junction unmatched.

The chain employs TRBV28 and TRBJ2-7, with 16 bases identical to TRBD2. The V gene end was trimmed by 4 bases and the J gene end by 5 bases; junction bases not matched to a gene: 11. In germline, CDR1 is MDHEN, CDR2 SYDVKM. There are 18 residues in the CDR3. The CDR3 sequence: CASSSVGLAGGPRNEQYF. DNA for the CDR3: TGTGCCAGCAGTTCTGTGGGACTAGCGGGGGGGCCGAGGAACGAGCAGTACTTC.

The rearrangement joins TRBV30 to TRBJ2-3; 9 bases align to TRBD2. The CDR3 spans 13 residues. V lost 3 bases and J lost 11; bases outside the gene matches: 9. Germline assignment: CDR1 GTSNPN and CDR2 SVGIG (reference sequence). In DNA, the CDR3 is TGTGCCTGGAGGCCGCGGGGGGGGAGCCGGCAGTATTTT. Its protein product is CAWRPRGGSRQYF.

The rearrangement links TRBV28 to TRBJ1-4; D possibly corresponds to TRBD1 (5 bases). Trimming shortened V by 5 bases and J by 3 bases, and 13 bases separated the two germline ends. The CDR3 consists of 15 residues. Germline V gives CDR1 MDHEN, CDR2 SYDVKM. This CDR3 reads CASSPRGPANEKLFF. In nucleotides, the CDR3 is TGTGCCAGCAGTCCCCGGGGCCCTGCTAATGAAAAACTGTTTTTT.

This rearrangement joins TRBV7-2 to TRBJ2-1; D remains ambiguous. Trimming removed 5 bases from V and 6 bases from J, with 20 bases in between. The CDR3 length is 16 residues. Per the germline V gene, CDR1 is SGHTA and CDR2 is FQGNSA. The DNA for the CDR3 is TGTGCCAGCAGCCTTACTCCAGGCGTACCTTTCAATGAGCAGTTCTTC. This gives the protein CASSLTPGVPFNEQFF.

CDR3 sequence (DNA): TGTGCCAGCAGCCCGAGCGGGGGGGGGAGCTCCTACAATGAGCAGTTCTTC. This codes for CASSPSGGGSSYNEQFF. The chain employs TRBV5-4 and TRBJ2-1; 10 nucleotides line up with TRBD2. This CDR3 spans 17 amino acids. V dropped 4 bases and J dropped 0; count of bases not matched to a gene: 7. Germline V gene lookup returns CDR1 SGHNT and CDR2 YYREEE (reference sequence).

The CDR3 nucleotides read TGCGCCAGCAGCCAAGCACAGGGGGGCTTGGAAGCTTTCTTT. Translated, it gives CASSQAQGGLEAFF. The chain is built from TRBV4-3 and TRBJ1-1; 8 nucleotides match TRBD1. CDR3 length: 14 amino acids. J gave up 8 bases and V 1 base, and 6 bases lay outside the gene matches. The germline V gene encodes CDR1 LGHNA and CDR2 YSLEER.

In its sample, this clone was seen a few times. This chain uses TRBV21-1 with TRBJ2-7. TRBV21-1 is flagged as a pseudogene. CDR3 length equals 10 residues. The CDR3 DNA follows: TGTGCCAGCAGCGACTACGAGCAGTACTTC. Translating it yields CASSDYEQYF.

V usage is TRBV5-4 and J usage is TRBJ2-4, with D perhaps matching TRBD2 (7 bases). CDR1 and CDR2 (germline): SGHNT, YYREEE (reference sequence). V lost 4 bases to trimming and J lost 0 bases, with 17 bases between them. This CDR3 is 17 amino acids long. Here the CDR3 reads CASSLEGGGGAKNIQYF. Written as DNA, the CDR3 is TGTGCCAGCAGCCTTGAGGGGGGAGGGGGAGCCAAAAACATTCAGTACTTC.

The chain recombines TRBV27 with TRBJ2-2; 7 nucleotides agree with TRBD2. Germline V gene sequence: CDR1 MNHEY, CDR2 SMNVEV (reference sequence). The CDR3 is 14 residues long. J gave up 3 bases and V 6 bases, and 4 bases lay outside the gene matches. CDR3 bases: TGTGCCAGCAGGACTAGCCGCGACACCGGGGAGCTGTTTTTT. Amino acid sequence: CASRTSRDTGELFF.

This clone came up a few times. The chain is built from TRBV9 and TRBJ1-1; D is possibly TRBD1 (5 bases). The V end lost 4 bases, the J end lost 3 bases, and 22 bases lay between the germline ends. Germline-derived CDR1 and CDR2 are SGDLS and YYNGEE. The CDR3 loop spans 17 amino acids. This CDR3 is CASSFLLVGRGDTEAFF. In DNA, the CDR3 is TGTGCCAGCAGCTTTCTCTTAGTCGGTAGAGGGGACACTGAAGCTTTCTTT.

This clone has just one count. The chain uses TRBV9 and TRBJ1-2; D uncertain. Trimming cost V 0 bases and J 4 bases, with 4 bases left between them. This CDR3 comprises 12 residues. CDR1 is SGDLS and CDR2 is YYNGEE in the germline V gene. The CDR3 loop is CASSVDVYGYTF. The CDR3 coding sequence is TGTGCCAGCAGCGTAGACGTCTATGGCTACACCTTC. The full variable domain, completed using reference TRBV9 and TRBJ1-2, is DSGVTQTPKHLITATGQRVTLRCSPRSGDLSVYWYQQSLDQGLQFLIQYYNGEERAKGNILERFSAQQFPDLHSELNLSSLELGDSALYFCASSVDVYGYTFGSGTRLTVV.

The chain combines TRBV5-1 with TRBJ2-2, with 10 bases aligning to TRBD2. Germline values: CDR1 SGHRS, CDR2 YFSETQ. The CDR3 has 16 residues. Trimming took 5 bases from V and 5 from J; bases not matched to a gene: 9. The CDR3 region has the DNA TGCGCCAGCAGACCGAGCGGGGGGGACCCTACCGGGGAGCTGTTTTTT. Residues: CASRPSGGDPTGELFF.

This chain uses TRBV15 with TRBJ2-5; D gene uncertain. CDR1 is LNHNV and CDR2 is YYDKDF in the germline V gene (reference sequence). V lost 0 bases to trimming and J lost 5 bases, with 4 bases between them. The CDR3 runs to 12 residues. This CDR3 is CATSRDQETQYF. For the CDR3, the DNA is TGTGCCACCAGCAGAGATCAGGAGACCCAGTACTTC.

This chain joins TRBV6-4 and TRBJ1-5; no firm D call. Germline V gene lookup returns CDR1 MRHNA and CDR2 SNTAGT. The CDR3 extends over 13 amino acids. The V gene lost 3 bases and the J gene lost 9 bases, with 12 bases spanning the gap. CDR3 coding DNA: TGTGCCAGCAGTGAACTCCTCCTGGGGCCCCAGCATTTT. Residues: CASSELLLGPQHF.

The chain recombines TRBV7-4 with TRBJ1-1; D unclear. The CDR3 totals 12 residues. Looked up from germline, CDR1 is SGHVT and CDR2 is SQSDAQ. Trimming removed 2 bases at V and 3 bases at J, with 4 bases between. The CDR3 DNA is TGTGCCAGCAGCTTATGGGACACTGAAGCTTTCTTT. It is translated as CASSLWDTEAFF.